This TCR beta chain emerged from a study of T-cell reconstitution after alpha-beta-depleted transplantation in children. The CDR3 length is 17 residues. In germline, CDR1 is SGHTS, CDR2 YDEGEE. With regard to this clonotype: One end of the junction does not line up with germline, which may come from a read error.

TCRbeta library construction was performed incorporating unique molecular identifiers. TCRdb reprocessed the PCR reads via MiXCR and lists one record per CDR3 protein. The profile shows hundreds of thousands of distinct CDR3 sequences, more than 9% of them singletons. The source was PBMCs from the stem cell graft donor, collected from the stem cell graft. The V and J genes are TRBV5-8 and TRBJ2-6; D may be TRBD1 (5 bases). The receptor was isolated from a human donor who donated a stem cell graft to a child with acute myeloid leukemia. The CDR3, as DNA: TGTGCCAGCAGCTTGGCGGTTTCCTCCTCTGGGGCCAACTTCCTGACTTTC. It yields the protein CASSLAVSSSGANFLTF.